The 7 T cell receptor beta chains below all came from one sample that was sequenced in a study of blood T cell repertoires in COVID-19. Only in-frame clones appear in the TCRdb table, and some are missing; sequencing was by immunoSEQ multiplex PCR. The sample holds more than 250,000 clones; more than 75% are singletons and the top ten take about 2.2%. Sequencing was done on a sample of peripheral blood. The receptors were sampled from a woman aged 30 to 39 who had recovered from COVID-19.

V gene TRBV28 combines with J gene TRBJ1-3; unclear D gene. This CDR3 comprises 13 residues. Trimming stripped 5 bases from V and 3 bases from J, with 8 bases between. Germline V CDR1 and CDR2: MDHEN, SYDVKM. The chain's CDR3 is CASSPRVGNTIYF. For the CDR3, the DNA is TGTGCCAGCAGTCCGAGGGTTGGAAACACCATATATTTT.

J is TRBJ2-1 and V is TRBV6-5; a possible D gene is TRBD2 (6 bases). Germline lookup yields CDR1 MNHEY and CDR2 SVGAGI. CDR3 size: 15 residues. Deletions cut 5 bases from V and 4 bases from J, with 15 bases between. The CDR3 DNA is TGTGCCAGCAGTAATCCCGACGGGGGATACAATGAGCAGTTCTTC. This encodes CASSNPDGGYNEQFF.

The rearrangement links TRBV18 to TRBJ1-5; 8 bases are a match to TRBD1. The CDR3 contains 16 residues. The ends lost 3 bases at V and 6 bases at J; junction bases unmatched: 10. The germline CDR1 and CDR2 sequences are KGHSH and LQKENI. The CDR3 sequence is CASSPDTDRGGQPQHF. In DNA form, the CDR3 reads TGTGCCAGCTCACCCGACACCGACAGGGGCGGTCAGCCCCAGCATTTT.

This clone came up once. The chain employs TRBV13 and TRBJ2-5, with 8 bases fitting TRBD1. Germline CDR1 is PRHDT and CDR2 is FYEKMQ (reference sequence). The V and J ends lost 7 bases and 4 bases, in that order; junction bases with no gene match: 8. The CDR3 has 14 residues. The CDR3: CASTRDRRGETQYF. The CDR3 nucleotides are TGTGCCAGCACCAGGGACAGGCGAGGAGAGACCCAGTACTTC.

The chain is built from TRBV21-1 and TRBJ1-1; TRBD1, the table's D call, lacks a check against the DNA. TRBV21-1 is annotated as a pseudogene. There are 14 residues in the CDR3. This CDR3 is CASSRDRLHTEAFF. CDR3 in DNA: TGTGCCAGCAGCCGAGACAGGTTGCACACTGAAGCTTTCTTT.

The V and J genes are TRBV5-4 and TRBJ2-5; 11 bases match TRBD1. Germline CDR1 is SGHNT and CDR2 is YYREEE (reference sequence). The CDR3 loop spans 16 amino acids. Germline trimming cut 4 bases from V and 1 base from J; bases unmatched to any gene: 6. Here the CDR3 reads CASSLSGTGGQETQYF. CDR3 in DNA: TGTGCCAGCAGCCTTTCCGGGACAGGGGGCCAAGAGACCCAGTACTTC.

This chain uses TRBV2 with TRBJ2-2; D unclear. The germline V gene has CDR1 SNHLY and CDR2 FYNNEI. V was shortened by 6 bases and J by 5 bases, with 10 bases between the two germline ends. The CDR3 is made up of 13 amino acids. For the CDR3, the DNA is TGTGCCAGCAGCCCACCCGGGACCGGGGAGCTGTTTTTT. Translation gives CASSPPGTGELFF.